These 15 T cell receptor beta chains came from one sample sequenced in a study of identical twins. TCRdb used MiXCR to reprocess the 5' RACE reads, holding one entry per CDR3 protein. The sample holds a few hundred thousand distinct CDR3 sequences, roughly 13% seen once. Another study also made use of these data, one on yellow fever vaccine responses in identical twins.

Sequencing was carried out using CD4+ T cells sorted from blood. The receptors come from a woman aged 18-35 years in good health.

The chain employs TRBV2 and TRBJ2-3, with 14 bases matching TRBD2. The CDR3 has 16 amino acids. Losses at the gene ends were 6 bases for V and 4 bases for J; bases not matched to a gene: 6. CDR1 is SNHLY, CDR2 FYNNEI, per germline. The CDR3 region is CASRGPGLAGADTQYF. The CDR3 nucleotides read TGTGCCAGCAGAGGACCGGGACTAGCGGGAGCAGATACGCAGTATTTT.

The chain combines TRBV30 with TRBJ2-3; 8 bases map to TRBD2. The CDR3 has 15 amino acids. The germline gives CDR1 GTSNPN, CDR2 SVGIG (reference sequence). V shed 4 bases and J 5 bases; nucleotides not matched to a gene: 11. CDR3 loop: CAWNWRRGAGDTQYF. As DNA, the CDR3 is TGTGCCTGGAATTGGAGGCGGGGGGCCGGAGATACGCAGTATTTT.

V and J are TRBV7-2 and TRBJ1-4; 10 bases line up with TRBD1. CDR1 is SGHTA, CDR2 FQGNSA, per germline. V was clipped by 5 bases and J by 8 bases; unmatched bases: 8. The CDR3 runs to 15 residues. DNA of the CDR3: TGTGCCAGCAGCCTTATATGGGACAGGGGAGAAAAACTGTTTTTT. Residues: CASSLIWDRGEKLFF.

The chain is built from TRBV7-9 and TRBJ2-1, with D hard to call. CDR1 is SEHNR, CDR2 FQNEAQ, per germline (reference sequence). This CDR3 is built from 14 residues. V lost 2 bases and J 2 bases, leaving 7 bases between the germline ends. In DNA form, the CDR3 reads TGTGCCAGCAGCTTAATGGTAACCTACAATGAGCAGTTCTTC. Its translation is CASSLMVTYNEQFF. Full variable domain (outside the CDR3, taken from reference TRBV7-9 and TRBJ2-1): DTGVSQNPRHKITKRGQNVTFRCDPISEHNRLYWYRQTLGQGPEFLTYFQNEAQLEKSRLLSDRFSAERPKGSFSTLEIQRTEQGDSAMYLCASSLMVTYNEQFFGPGTRLTVL.

This clonotype was observed at least ten times. The gene calls are TRBV12-3 or TRBV12-4 and TRBJ2-3; 11 bases agree with TRBD2. The length of the CDR3 is 16 residues. With 6 bases clipped from V and 0 bases from J, the junction kept 5 bases outside the gene matches. The CDR3 is CASRTSGGLSTDTQYF. CDR3 DNA sequence: TGTGCCAGCAGAACTAGCGGGGGCTTAAGCACAGATACGCAGTATTTT.

This clonotype occurred a few times. This chain connects TRBV15 to TRBJ2-7; D could derive from TRBD1 or TRBD2 (5 bases each). There are 15 residues in the CDR3. Germline V lookup: CDR1 LNHNV, CDR2 YYDKDF (reference sequence). Trimming stripped 0 bases from V and 0 bases from J, with 9 bases between. The CDR3 DNA is TGTGCCACCAGCAGAGATGAGGGGAGCTCCTACGAGCAGTACTTC. Protein: CATSRDEGSSYEQYF.

The CDR3 protein is CSARRHKSYEQYF. The CDR3 bases are TGCAGTGCTAGGAGACATAAATCCTACGAGCAGTACTTC. The chain uses TRBV20-1 and TRBJ2-7; the D is unclear. The ends were cut back, 3 bases at V and 1 base at J, with 10 bases in the middle. Germline values: CDR1 DFQATT, CDR2 SNEGSKA (reference sequence). The CDR3 covers 13 residues.

This clonotype was seen a handful of times. The rearrangement joins TRBV20-1 to TRBJ1-5; 9 positions match TRBD1. CDR1 DFQATT and CDR2 SNEGSKA come from the germline V gene (reference sequence). The length of the CDR3 is 17 residues. Unmatched junction bases numbered 14, after V lost 6 bases and J lost 2 bases. CDR3 region: CSAAGTGSGLRNQPQHF. In DNA form, the CDR3 reads TGCAGTGCCGCTGGGACAGGGAGTGGACTTCGCAATCAGCCCCAGCATTTT.

The chain couples TRBV3-1 to TRBJ2-5, with 7 bases matching TRBD2. V lost 3 bases and J lost 0; bases outside the gene matches: 13. Germline V gene sequence: CDR1 LGHDT, CDR2 YNNKEL (reference sequence). The CDR3 consists of 18 residues. CDR3 sequence (DNA): TGTGCCAGCAGCCACTACGCGTGGCGCGGGAGAAACCAAGAGACCCAGTACTTC. It is translated as CASSHYAWRGRNQETQYF.

In its sample, this clonotype was seen many times. The chain combines TRBV4-3 with TRBJ2-3, with D possibly being TRBD2 (6 bases). The CDR3 has 15 residues. CDR1 and CDR2 from the germline V gene are LGHNA and YSLEER. Trimming pared 1 base from V and 4 bases from J, leaving 12 bases between. The CDR3 DNA reads TGCGCCAGCAGCCAAGGAGGGGAGGCCCCAGATACGCAGTATTTT. This encodes CASSQGGEAPDTQYF.

This clonotype was recorded a few times. The chain's CDR3 is CASSLGVVASGPTNEQFF. CDR3 nucleotides: TGTGCCAGCAGCTTAGGCGTGGTCGCTAGCGGACCTACTAATGAGCAGTTCTTC. This rearrangement joins TRBV11-2 to TRBJ2-1, with 7 positions matching TRBD2. Unmatched junction bases numbered 16, after V lost 1 base and J lost 7 bases. From germline, CDR1 is SGHAT and CDR2 FQNNGV. The CDR3 extends over 18 amino acids.

The chain employs TRBV7-2 and TRBJ1-2, with D possibly matching TRBD1 (6 bases). Germline CDR1 and CDR2: SGHTA and FQGNSA. The CDR3 contains 17 residues. V lost 0 bases and J lost 7, with 21 bases in between. The CDR3 coding sequence is TGTGCCAGCAGCTTAGCTTTCGACGGGACAACGTCTGGTGGCTACACCTTC. As protein: CASSLAFDGTTSGGYTF.

This chain connects TRBV11-3 to TRBJ2-1, with TRBD2 as a possible D gene (5 bases). The CDR3 is made up of 17 amino acids. Trimming took 2 bases from V and 8 from J, leaving 22 bases between them. The germline CDR1 and CDR2 sequences are SGHNT and YENEEA. The CDR3 nucleotides are TGTGCCAGCAGCTTAAGCGGCCCGAGTAGGTTAATCGATGAGCAGTTCTTC. This codes for CASSLSGPSRLIDEQFF.

The chain is built from TRBV5-1 and TRBJ2-2, with D tentatively TRBD1 (6 bases). The CDR3 covers 14 residues. The V gene's germline CDR1 is SGHRS and CDR2 YFSETQ. V was trimmed by 9 bases and J by 4 bases, leaving 16 bases between them. CDR3 residues: CATSGQGSTGELFF. For the CDR3, the DNA is TGCGCCACGTCGGGGCAGGGGAGCACCGGGGAGCTGTTTTTT.

This clonotype has a count of ten or more. As DNA, the CDR3 is TGTGCCAGCAGTTTTAGGAGCTCCTACGAGCAGTACTTC. This sequence encodes CASSFRSSYEQYF. The chain recombines TRBV12-3 or TRBV12-4 with TRBJ2-7; D gene unclear. The V end lost 3 bases, the J end lost 0 bases, and 6 bases lay between the germline ends. The CDR3 is 13 amino acids.